This T cell receptor beta chain was sequenced for a study of T-cell memory formation after mild COVID-19. Study findings and constraints: Nothing showed for sure that second-wave clones peaking on day 37 were SARS-CoV-2 specific.

TCRdb re-analysed the 5' RACE reads in MiXCR, keeping a single row per CDR3 protein. This repertoire shows 250,000 to 350,000 distinct CDR3 sequences, approximately 14% found once; its top ten account for 21%. CDR1 and CDR2 from the germline V gene are SGHTA and FQGTGA. V shed 5 bases, J shed 4 bases, and the junction held 5 bases outside the gene matches. The CDR3 runs 14 residues. This clonotype occurred a few times. What it binds is not known. This receptor was obtained from a man in his late teens or twenties who had mild COVID-19 (a few samples of this study predate the infection). Cell type and time point are not known. Sequencing was done on a sample of PBMCs or a T cell subset sorted from them (not recorded which). The rearrangement uses TRBV7-3 and TRBJ2-5; 9 bases map to TRBD1. This chain's CDR3 is CASSNTGGSETQYF. CDR3 DNA sequence: TGTGCCAGCAGCAACACAGGGGGCTCAGAGACCCAGTACTTC. Combining the CDR3 with reference TRBV7-3 and TRBJ2-5 gives the whole variable domain GAGVSQTPSNKVTEKGKYVELRCDPISGHTALYWYRQSLGQGPEFLIYFQGTGAADDSGLPNDRFFAVRPEGSVSTLKIQRTERGDSAVYLCASSNTGGSETQYFGPGTRLLVL.